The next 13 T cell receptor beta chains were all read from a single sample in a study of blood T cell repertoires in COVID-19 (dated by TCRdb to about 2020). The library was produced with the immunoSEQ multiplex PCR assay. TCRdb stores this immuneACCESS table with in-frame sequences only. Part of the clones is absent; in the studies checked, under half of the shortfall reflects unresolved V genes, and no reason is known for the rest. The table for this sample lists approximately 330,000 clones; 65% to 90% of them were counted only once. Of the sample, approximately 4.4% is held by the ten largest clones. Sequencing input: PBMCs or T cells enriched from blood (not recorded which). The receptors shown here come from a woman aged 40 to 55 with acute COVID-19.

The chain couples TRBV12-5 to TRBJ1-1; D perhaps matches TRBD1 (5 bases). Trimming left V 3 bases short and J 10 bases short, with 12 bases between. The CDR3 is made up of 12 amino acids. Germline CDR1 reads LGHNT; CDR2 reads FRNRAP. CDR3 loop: CASGFDSRSAFF. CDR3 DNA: TGTGCTAGTGGTTTTGACAGTCGGTCAGCTTTCTTT. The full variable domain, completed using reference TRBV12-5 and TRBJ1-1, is DARVTQTPRHKVTEMGQEVTMRCQPILGHNTVFWYRQTMMQGLELLAYFRNRAPLDDSGMPKDRFSAEMPDATLATLKIQPSEPRDSAVYFCASGFDSRSAFFGQGTRLTVV.

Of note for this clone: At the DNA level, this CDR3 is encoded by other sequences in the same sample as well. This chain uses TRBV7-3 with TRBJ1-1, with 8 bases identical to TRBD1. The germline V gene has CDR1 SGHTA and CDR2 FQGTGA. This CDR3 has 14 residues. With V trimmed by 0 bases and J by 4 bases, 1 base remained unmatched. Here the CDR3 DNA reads TGTGCCAGCAGCTTAACCGACAGGGGCACTGAAGCTTTCTTT. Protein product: CASSLTDRGTEAFF.

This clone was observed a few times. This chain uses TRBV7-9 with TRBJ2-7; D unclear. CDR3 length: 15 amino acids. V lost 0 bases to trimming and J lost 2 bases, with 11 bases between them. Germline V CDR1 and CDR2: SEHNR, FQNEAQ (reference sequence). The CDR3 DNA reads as TGTGCCAGCAGCTTAGCGCTGGGCCGAGCCTACGAGCAGTACTTC. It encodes CASSLALGRAYEQYF. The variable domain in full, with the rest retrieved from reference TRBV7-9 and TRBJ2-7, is DTGVSQNPRHKITKRGQNVTFRCDPISEHNRLYWYRQTLGQGPEFLTYFQNEAQLEKSRLLSDRFSAERPKGSFSTLEIQRTEQGDSAMYLCASSLALGRAYEQYFGPGTRLTVT.

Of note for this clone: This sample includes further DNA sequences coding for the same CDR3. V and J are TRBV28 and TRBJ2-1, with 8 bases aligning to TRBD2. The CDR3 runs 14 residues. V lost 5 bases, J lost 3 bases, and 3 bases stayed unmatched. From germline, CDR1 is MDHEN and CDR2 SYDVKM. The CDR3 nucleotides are TGTGCCAGCAGTCTAACTAGCGGCTACAATGAGCAGTTCTTC. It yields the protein CASSLTSGYNEQFF. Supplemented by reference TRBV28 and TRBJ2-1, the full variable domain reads DVKVTQSSRYLVKRTGEKVFLECVQDMDHENMFWYRQDPGLGLRLIYFSYDVKMKEKGDIPEGYSVSREKKERFSLILESASTNQTSMYLCASSLTSGYNEQFFGPGTRLTVL.

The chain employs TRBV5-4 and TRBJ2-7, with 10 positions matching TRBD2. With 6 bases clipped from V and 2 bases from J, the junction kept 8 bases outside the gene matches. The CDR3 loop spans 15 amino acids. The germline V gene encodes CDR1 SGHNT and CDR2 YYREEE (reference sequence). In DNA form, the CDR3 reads TGTGCCAGCACCCTGAGAACTAGCGGGACCTACGAGCAGTACTTC. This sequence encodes CASTLRTSGTYEQYF. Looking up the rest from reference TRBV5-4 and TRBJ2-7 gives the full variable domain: ETGVTQSPTHLIKTRGQQVTLRCSSQSGHNTVSWYQQALGQGPQFIFQYYREEENGRGNFPPRFSGLQFPNYSSELNVNALELDDSALYLCASTLRTSGTYEQYFGPGTRLTVT.

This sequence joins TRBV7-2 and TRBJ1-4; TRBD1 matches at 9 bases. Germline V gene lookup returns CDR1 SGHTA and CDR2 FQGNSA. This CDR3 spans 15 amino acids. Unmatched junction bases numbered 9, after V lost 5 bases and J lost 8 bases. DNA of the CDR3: TGTGCCAGCAGCCCCAGGACAGGGGCGGGCGAAAAACTGTTTTTT. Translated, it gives CASSPRTGAGEKLFF.

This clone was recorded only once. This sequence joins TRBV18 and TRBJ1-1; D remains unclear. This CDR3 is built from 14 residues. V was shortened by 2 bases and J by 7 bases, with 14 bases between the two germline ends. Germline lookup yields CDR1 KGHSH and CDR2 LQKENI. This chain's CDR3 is CASSPAVGLGEAFF. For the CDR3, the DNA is TGTGCCAGCTCACCAGCGGTGGGTTTAGGTGAAGCTTTCTTT.

The CDR3 sequence is CASSLKSYGEQFF. The CDR3 DNA reads as TGTGCCAGCAGCTTAAAAAGTTACGGTGAGCAGTTCTTC. V gene TRBV7-2 combines with J gene TRBJ2-1; D not certain. This CDR3 is 13 amino acids long. Deletions cut 2 bases from V and 9 bases from J, with 11 bases between. Looked up from germline, CDR1 is SGHTA and CDR2 is FQGNSA.

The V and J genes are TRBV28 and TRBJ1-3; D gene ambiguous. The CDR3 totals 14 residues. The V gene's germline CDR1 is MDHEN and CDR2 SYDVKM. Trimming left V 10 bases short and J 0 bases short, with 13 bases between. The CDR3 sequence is CATLLASSGNTIYF. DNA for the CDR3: TGTGCCACCCTTTTAGCGAGCTCTGGAAACACCATATATTTT.

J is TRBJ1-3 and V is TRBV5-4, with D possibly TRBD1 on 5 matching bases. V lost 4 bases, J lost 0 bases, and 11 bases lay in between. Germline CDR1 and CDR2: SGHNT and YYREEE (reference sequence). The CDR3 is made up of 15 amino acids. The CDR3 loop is CASSGGIPSGNTIYF. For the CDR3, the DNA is TGTGCCAGCAGCGGGGGGATCCCCTCTGGAAACACCATATATTTT.

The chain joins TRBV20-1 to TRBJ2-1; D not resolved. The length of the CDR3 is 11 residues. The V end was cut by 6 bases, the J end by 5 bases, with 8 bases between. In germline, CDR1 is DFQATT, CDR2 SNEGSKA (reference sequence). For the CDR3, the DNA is TGCAGTGCCTCTACTAACAATGAGCAGTTCTTC. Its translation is CSASTNNEQFF.

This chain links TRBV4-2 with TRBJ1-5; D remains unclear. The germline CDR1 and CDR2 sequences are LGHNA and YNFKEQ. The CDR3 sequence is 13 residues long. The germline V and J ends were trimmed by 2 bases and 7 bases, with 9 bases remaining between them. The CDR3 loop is CASSQIRGQPQHF. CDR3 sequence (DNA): TGTGCCAGCAGCCAAATTCGGGGACAGCCCCAGCATTTT.

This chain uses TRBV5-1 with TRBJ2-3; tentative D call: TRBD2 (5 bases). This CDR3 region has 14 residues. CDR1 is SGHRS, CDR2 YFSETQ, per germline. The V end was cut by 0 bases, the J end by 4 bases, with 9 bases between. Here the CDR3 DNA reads TGCGCCAGCAGCTTGGCCGGGGTACCAGATACGCAGTATTTT. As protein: CASSLAGVPDTQYF.